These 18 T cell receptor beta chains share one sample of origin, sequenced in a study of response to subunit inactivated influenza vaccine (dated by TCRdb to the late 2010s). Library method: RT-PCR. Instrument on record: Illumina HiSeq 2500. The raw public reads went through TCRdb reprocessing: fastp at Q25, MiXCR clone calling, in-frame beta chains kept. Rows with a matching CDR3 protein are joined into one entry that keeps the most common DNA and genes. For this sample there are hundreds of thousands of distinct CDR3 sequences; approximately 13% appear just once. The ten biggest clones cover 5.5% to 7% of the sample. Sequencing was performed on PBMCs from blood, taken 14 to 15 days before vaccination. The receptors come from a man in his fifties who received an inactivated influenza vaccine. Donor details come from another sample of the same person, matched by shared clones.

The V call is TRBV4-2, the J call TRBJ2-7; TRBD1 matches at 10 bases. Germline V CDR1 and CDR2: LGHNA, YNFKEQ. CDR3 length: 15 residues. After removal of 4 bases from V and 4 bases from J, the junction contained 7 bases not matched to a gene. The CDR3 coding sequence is TGTGCCAGCAGCCCAGAGGACAGGGGGAAATACGAGCAGTACTTC. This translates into CASSPEDRGKYEQYF.

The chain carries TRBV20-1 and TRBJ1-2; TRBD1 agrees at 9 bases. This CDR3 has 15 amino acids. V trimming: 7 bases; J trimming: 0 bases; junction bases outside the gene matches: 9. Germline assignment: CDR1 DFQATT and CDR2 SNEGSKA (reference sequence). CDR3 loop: CSVLNRGRANYGYTF. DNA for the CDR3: TGCAGTGTTTTAAACAGGGGGCGGGCTAACTATGGCTACACCTTC.

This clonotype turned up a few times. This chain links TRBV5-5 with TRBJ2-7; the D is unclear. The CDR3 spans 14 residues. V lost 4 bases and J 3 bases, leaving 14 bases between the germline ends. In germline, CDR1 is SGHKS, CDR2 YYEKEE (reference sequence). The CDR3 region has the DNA TGTGCCAGCAGCCTACCAGCCGGTGGCTACGAGCAGTACTTC. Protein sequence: CASSLPAGGYEQYF.

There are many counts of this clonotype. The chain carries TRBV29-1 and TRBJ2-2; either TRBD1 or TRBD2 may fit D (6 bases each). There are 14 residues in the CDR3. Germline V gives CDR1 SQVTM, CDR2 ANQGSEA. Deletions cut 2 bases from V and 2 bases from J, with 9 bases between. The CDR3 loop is CSVELGGNTGELFF. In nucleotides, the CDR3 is TGCAGCGTTGAATTGGGGGGCAACACCGGGGAGCTGTTTTTT.

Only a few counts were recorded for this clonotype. Here the CDR3 DNA reads TGTGCCAGCAGTGACTCGATCTTTGGGGTATCCCCATATAGCAATCAGCCCCAGCATTTT. It is translated as CASSDSIFGVSPYSNQPQHF. The gene calls are TRBV6-4 and TRBJ1-5; D unclear. CDR1 is MRHNA, CDR2 SNTAGT, per germline. The CDR3 totals 20 residues. Trimming removed 0 bases at V and 0 bases at J, with 21 bases between.

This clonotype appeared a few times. CDR3 coding DNA: TGTGCCAGCAGTTCCTTCGGGGGTCAAGGGACCGGGGAGCTGTTTTTT. This encodes CASSSFGGQGTGELFF. The chain employs TRBV12-3 or TRBV12-4 and TRBJ2-2; maybe TRBD2 (6 bases). Trimming shortened V by 4 bases and J by 5 bases, and 17 bases separated the two germline ends. The CDR3 is 16 amino acids.

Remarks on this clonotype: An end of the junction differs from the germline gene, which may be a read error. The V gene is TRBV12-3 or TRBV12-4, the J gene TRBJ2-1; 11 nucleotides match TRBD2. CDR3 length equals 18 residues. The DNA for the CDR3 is TGTACCAGCTGCATTAGCGGGAGGGCCTGGGGTGGGAGCAATGAGCAGTTCTTC. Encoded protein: CTSCISGRAWGGSNEQFF.

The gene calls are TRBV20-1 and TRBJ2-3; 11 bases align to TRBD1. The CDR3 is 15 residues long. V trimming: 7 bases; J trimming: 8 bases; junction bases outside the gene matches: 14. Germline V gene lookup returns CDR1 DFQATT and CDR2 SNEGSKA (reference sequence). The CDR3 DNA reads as TGCAGTGGAACCGGGACAGGGGGGAACGACGGTACGCAGTATTTT. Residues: CSGTGTGGNDGTQYF.

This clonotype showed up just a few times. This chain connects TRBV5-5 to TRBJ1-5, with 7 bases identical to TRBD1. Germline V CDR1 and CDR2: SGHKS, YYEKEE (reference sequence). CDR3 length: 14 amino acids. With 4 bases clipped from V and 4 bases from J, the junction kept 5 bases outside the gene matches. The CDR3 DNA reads TGTGCCAGCAGCATGGGGACAGTTAATCAGCCCCAGCATTTT. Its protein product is CASSMGTVNQPQHF.

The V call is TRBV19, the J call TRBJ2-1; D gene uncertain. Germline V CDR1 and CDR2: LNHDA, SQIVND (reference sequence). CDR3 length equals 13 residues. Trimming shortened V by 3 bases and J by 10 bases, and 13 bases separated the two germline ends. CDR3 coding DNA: TGTGCCAGTAGTATGAATCAGGTTGGCGAGCAGTTCTTC. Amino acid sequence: CASSMNQVGEQFF.

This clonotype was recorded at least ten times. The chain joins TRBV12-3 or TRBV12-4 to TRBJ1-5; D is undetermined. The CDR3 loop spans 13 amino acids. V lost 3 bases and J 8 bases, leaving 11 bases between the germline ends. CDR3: CASSLTRSEPQHF. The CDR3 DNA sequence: TGTGCCAGCAGTTTGACGCGTTCGGAGCCCCAGCATTTT.

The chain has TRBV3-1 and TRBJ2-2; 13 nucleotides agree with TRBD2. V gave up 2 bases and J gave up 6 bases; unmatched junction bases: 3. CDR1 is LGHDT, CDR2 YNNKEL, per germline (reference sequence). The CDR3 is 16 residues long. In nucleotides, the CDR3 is TGTGCCAGCAGCCAATTACTAGCGGGAGGGCCCGGGGAGCTGTTTTTT. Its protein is CASSQLLAGGPGELFF.

CDR3 DNA sequence: TGTGCCAGTACTCTCTCGGGGAGGGGCAACTATGGCTACACCTTC. It translates to CASTLSGRGNYGYTF. The chain is built from TRBV19 and TRBJ1-2; a possible D gene is TRBD1 (5 bases). CDR3 size: 15 residues. Trimming left V 7 bases short and J 2 bases short, with 17 bases between. Germline V gives CDR1 LNHDA, CDR2 SQIVND (reference sequence).

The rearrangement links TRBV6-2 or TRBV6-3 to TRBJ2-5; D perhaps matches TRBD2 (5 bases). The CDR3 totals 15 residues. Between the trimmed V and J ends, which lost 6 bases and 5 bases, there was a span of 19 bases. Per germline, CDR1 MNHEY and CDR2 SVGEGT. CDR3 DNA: TGTGCCAGCAGCTCCGAGGGCCCTCCAGCGGAGACCCAGTACTTC. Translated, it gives CASSSEGPPAETQYF.

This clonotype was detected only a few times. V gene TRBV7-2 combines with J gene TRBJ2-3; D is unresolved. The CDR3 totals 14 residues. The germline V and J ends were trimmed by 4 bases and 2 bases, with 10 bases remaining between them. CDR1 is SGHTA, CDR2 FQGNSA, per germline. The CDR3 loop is CASSSEIITDTQYF. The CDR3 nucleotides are TGTGCCAGCAGCTCGGAGATCATCACAGATACGCAGTATTTT.

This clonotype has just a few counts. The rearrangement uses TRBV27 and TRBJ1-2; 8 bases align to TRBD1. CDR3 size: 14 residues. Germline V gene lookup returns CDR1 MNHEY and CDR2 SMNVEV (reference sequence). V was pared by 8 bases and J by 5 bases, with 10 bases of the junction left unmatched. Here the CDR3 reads CASGFRQGRYGYTF. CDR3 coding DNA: TGTGCCAGCGGCTTCCGACAGGGGAGATATGGCTACACCTTC.

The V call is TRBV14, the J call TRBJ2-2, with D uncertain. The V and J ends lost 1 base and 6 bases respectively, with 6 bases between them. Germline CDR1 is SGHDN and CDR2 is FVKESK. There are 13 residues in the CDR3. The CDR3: CASSQARPGELFF. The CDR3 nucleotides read TGTGCCAGCAGCCAAGCGCGGCCCGGGGAGCTGTTTTTT. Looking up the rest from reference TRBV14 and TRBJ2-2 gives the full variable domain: EAGVTQFPSHSVIEKGQTVTLRCDPISGHDNLYWYRRVMGKEIKFLLHFVKESKQDESGMPNNRFLAERTGGTYSTLKVQPAELEDSGVYFCASSQARPGELFFGEGSRLTVL.

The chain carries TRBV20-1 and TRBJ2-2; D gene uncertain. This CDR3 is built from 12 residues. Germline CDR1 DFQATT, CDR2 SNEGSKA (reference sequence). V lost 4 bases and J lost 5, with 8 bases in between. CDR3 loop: CSAMAGTGELFF. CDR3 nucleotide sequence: TGCAGTGCTATGGCCGGGACCGGGGAGCTGTTTTTT.